This T cell receptor (beta chain) was recovered during a study of T cells after posttransplantation cyclophosphamide. A marrow graft followed busulfan-fludarabine conditioning, with cyclophosphamide on days +3 and +4. Repertoires were generated with immunoSEQ multiplex PCR, while TCRdb's copy carries only in-frame clones and drops some. The data show 20,000 to 25,000 clones, approximately 87% seen once. The CDR3 loop spans 15 amino acids. Unmatched junction bases numbered 3, after V lost 4 bases and J lost 3 bases. Germline CDR1 reads SGHAT; CDR2 reads FQNNGV. This chain connects TRBV11-2 to TRBJ2-3, with 11 bases aligning to TRBD1. Sequences were derived from PBMCs, sampled after allogeneic stem cell transplant with posttransplant cyclophosphamide. The TCR sequence derives from a female patient between 30 and 40 years old who received an allogeneic stem cell transplant from an unrelated donor, was CMV-positive, and had no GVHD. The graft donor may have contributed some T cells. CDR3: CASSSGQGATDTQYF. The CDR3 nucleotides are TGTGCCAGCAGCTCAGGACAGGGGGCAACAGATACGCAGTATTTT.